The 32 T cell receptor beta chains given below trace back to one sample, sequenced in a study of blood T cell repertoires in COVID-19. The protocol was immunoSEQ multiplex PCR, while the TCRdb copy is restricted to in-frame clones and leaves out a portion. There are over 400,000 clones in the sample; about 89% occur only once, and about 8.2% lies in the top ten. The sample was peripheral blood. These TCRs come from a woman between 45 and 65 years old with COVID-19, enrolled during active disease.

This clone was detected once. This chain uses TRBV18 with TRBJ1-3; a possible D gene is TRBD1 (5 bases). This CDR3 has 16 amino acids. CDR1 and CDR2 (germline): KGHSH, LQKENI. Trimming pared 4 bases from V and 0 bases from J, leaving 13 bases between. The CDR3, as DNA: TGTGCCAGCTCACTGGGGACTTCCAGCTCTGGAAACACCATATATTTT. This codes for CASSLGTSSSGNTIYF. Based on the CDR3 plus reference TRBV18 and TRBJ1-3, the full variable domain is NAGVMQNPRHLVRRRGQEARLRCSPMKGHSHVYWYRQLPEEGLKFMVYLQKENIIDESGMPKERFSAEFPKEGPSILRIQQVVRGDSAAYFCASSLGTSSSGNTIYFGEGSWLTVV.

The rearrangement uses TRBV19 and TRBJ1-2; 7 bases are shared with TRBD1. Germline values: CDR1 LNHDA, CDR2 SQIVND (reference sequence). Trimming removed 6 bases from V and 6 bases from J; junction bases left unmatched: 7. CDR3 length: 13 residues. The CDR3 loop reads CASRLTGDHGYTF. The CDR3 coding sequence is TGTGCCAGTAGACTAACAGGGGATCATGGCTACACCTTC.

The chain couples TRBV27 to TRBJ2-3; a weak D match, TRBD1 (5 bases). The CDR3 has 14 amino acids. Trimming removed 7 bases at V and 3 bases at J, with 14 bases between. Germline loops: CDR1 MNHEY, CDR2 SMNVEV (reference sequence). Here the CDR3 DNA reads TGTGCCAGCAATCAGGGCGTAATGACAGATACGCAGTATTTT. As protein: CASNQGVMTDTQYF.

The chain employs TRBV7-9 and TRBJ2-1, with a tentative D call TRBD2 (6 bases). The CDR3 has 12 amino acids. Germline V gene lookup returns CDR1 SEHNR and CDR2 FQNEAQ (reference sequence). Trimming cost V 11 bases and J 5 bases, with 13 bases left between them. The CDR3 nucleotides read TGTGCCGTCGGGGACTTTGACAATGAGCAGTTCTTC. The encoded protein is CAVGDFDNEQFF. Looking up the rest from reference TRBV7-9 and TRBJ2-1 gives the full variable domain: DTGVSQNPRHKITKRGQNVTFRCDPISEHNRLYWYRQTLGQGPEFLTYFQNEAQLEKSRLLSDRFSAERPKGSFSTLEIQRTEQGDSAMYLCAVGDFDNEQFFGPGTRLTVL.

This rearrangement joins TRBV6-5 to TRBJ1-1, with TRBD1 matching over 7 bases. V lost 6 bases, J lost 3 bases, and 4 bases stayed unmatched. This CDR3 contains 13 residues. Germline V gives CDR1 MNHEY, CDR2 SVGAGI. The DNA of the CDR3 is TGTGCCAGCAGGGGTGACAGGGACACTGAAGCTTTCTTT. Encoded protein: CASRGDRDTEAFF.

In DNA form, the CDR3 reads TGCGCCAGCAGCCCCAAGACGGGACTGGAAAACACCATATATTTT. Translating it yields CASSPKTGLENTIYF. The V call is TRBV5-1, the J call TRBJ1-3; D possibly corresponds to TRBD1 (5 bases). Trimming left V 4 bases short and J 6 bases short, with 17 bases between. The CDR3 spans 15 residues. Germline V lookup: CDR1 SGHRS, CDR2 YFSETQ.

Here the CDR3 reads CASSSGPGETDTQYF. The CDR3 DNA follows: TGTGCCAGCAGCTCGGGTCCGGGTGAGACAGATACGCAGTATTTT. The chain uses TRBV7-6 and TRBJ2-3, with no clear D. The CDR3 is 15 amino acids. CDR1 is SGHVS and CDR2 is FNYEAQ in the germline V gene. Trimming shortened V by 4 bases and J by 3 bases, and 14 bases separated the two germline ends.

The rearrangement joins TRBV5-1 to TRBJ2-1; TRBD1 matches at 7 bases. The V and J ends lost 4 bases and 8 bases, in that order; junction bases with no gene match: 9. Germline CDR1 reads SGHRS; CDR2 reads YFSETQ. The length of the CDR3 is 14 residues. The CDR3 protein is CASSTQTGNDEQFF. The CDR3 region has the DNA TGCGCCAGCAGCACTCAGACAGGGAACGATGAGCAGTTCTTC.

Concerning this clone itself: A junction boundary mismatches the germline segment, possibly from a read error. V gene TRBV13 combines with J gene TRBJ2-3; TRBD2 agrees at 8 bases. CDR3 length equals 14 residues. CDR1 PRHDT and CDR2 FYEKMQ come from the germline V gene (reference sequence). CDR3 protein: CASNLGRGADTQYF. The CDR3 DNA reads TGTGCCAGCAACTTAGGGCGGGGGGCAGATACGCAGTATTTT. Supplemented by reference TRBV13 and TRBJ2-3, the full variable domain reads AAGVIQSPRHLIKEKRETATLKCYPIPRHDTVYWYQQGPGQDPQFLISFYEKMQSDKGSIPDRFSAQQFSDYHSELNMSSLELGDSALYFCASNLGRGADTQYFGPGTRLTVL.

The CDR3 spells CASRNGQGPFGEQYF. The DNA of the CDR3 is TGTGCCAGCCGGAATGGACAGGGTCCCTTCGGAGAGCAGTACTTC. This chain links TRBV2 with TRBJ2-7; 8 bases are shared with TRBD1. Germline V gene lookup returns CDR1 SNHLY and CDR2 FYNNEI. V trimming: 8 bases; J trimming: 7 bases; junction bases outside the gene matches: 16. The CDR3 runs to 15 residues.

J is TRBJ2-1 and V is TRBV3-1 (or the pseudogene TRBV3-2); 9 nucleotides match TRBD1. The CDR3 contains 15 residues. Looked up from germline, CDR1 is LGHDT and CDR2 is YNNKEL (reference sequence). The V segment lost 5 bases and the J segment 4 bases; nucleotides outside the gene matches: 6. CDR3: CASSSGTGTYNEQFF. The CDR3 coding sequence is TGTGCCAGCAGCTCCGGGACAGGGACATACAATGAGCAGTTCTTC.

Note on this clone: At the DNA level, this CDR3 is encoded by other sequences in the same sample as well. This chain links TRBV6-5 with TRBJ1-2; 7 nucleotides line up with TRBD1. The CDR3 loop spans 15 amino acids. The germline V gene has CDR1 MNHEY and CDR2 SVGAGI. The trim removed 0 bases at V and 4 bases at J, leaving 5 bases unmatched. The DNA of the CDR3 is TGTGCCAGCAGTTACTCCTCCGACAGGGCCTATGGCTACACCTTC. Encoded protein: CASSYSSDRAYGYTF.

The rearrangement uses TRBV7-2 and TRBJ2-5, with 8 bases matching TRBD2. Germline V lookup: CDR1 SGHTA, CDR2 FQGNSA. This CDR3 spans 15 amino acids. V lost 4 bases, J lost 5 bases, and 9 bases stayed unmatched. The chain's CDR3 is CASSSAGGPPETQYF. DNA for the CDR3: TGTGCCAGCAGCTCCGCGGGGGGACCTCCGGAGACCCAGTACTTC.

This clone was counted a single time. The chain combines TRBV6-2 or TRBV6-3 with TRBJ2-1; the match to TRBD1 covers 7 bases. Trimming cost V 5 bases and J 7 bases; bases outside gene matches: 11. This CDR3 has 15 residues. The germline CDR1 and CDR2 sequences are MNHEY and SVGEGT. The CDR3 coding sequence is TGTGCCAGCAGTGATCTGGACAGGACGAAGAATGAGCAGTTCTTC. Encoded protein: CASSDLDRTKNEQFF.

This chain connects TRBV5-8 to TRBJ1-1, with D possibly TRBD1 on 5 matching bases. V lost 0 bases, J lost 7 bases, and 7 bases lay in between. The CDR3 is 12 residues long. Germline CDR1 SGHTS, CDR2 YDEGEE. The CDR3 is CASSLERGEAFF. The CDR3 DNA sequence: TGTGCCAGCAGCTTGGAAAGGGGTGAAGCTTTCTTT.

The chain uses TRBV7-8 and TRBJ2-1, with D unresolved. CDR1 is SGHVS and CDR2 is FQNEAQ in the germline V gene. This CDR3 is 15 amino acids long. V shed 5 bases and J shed 0 bases, with 11 bases lying between them. CDR3 loop: CASSHDLSSYNEQFF. CDR3 DNA: TGTGCCAGCAGCCACGATCTTAGCTCCTACAATGAGCAGTTCTTC.

CDR3 DNA sequence: TGCAGTGCTACAGGGTCCTATGGCTACACCTTC. It specifies CSATGSYGYTF. The J gene is TRBJ1-2, the V gene TRBV20-1, with a weak D call TRBD1 (5 bases). The V gene's germline CDR1 is DFQATT and CDR2 SNEGSKA (reference sequence). Between the trimmed V and J ends, which lost 4 bases and 4 bases, there was a span of 7 bases. The CDR3 is 11 residues long.

This clone was picked up one time. The CDR3 region has the DNA TGTGCCAGCAGTGGGCGGGCGAACACCGGGGAGCTGTTTTTT. This translates into CASSGRANTGELFF. The rearrangement uses TRBV2 and TRBJ2-2, with D possibly matching TRBD2 (5 bases). CDR3 size: 14 residues. Germline loops: CDR1 SNHLY, CDR2 FYNNEI. Trimming stripped 4 bases from V and 0 bases from J, with 6 bases between.

V usage is TRBV3-1 (or the pseudogene TRBV3-2) and J usage is TRBJ1-1; maybe TRBD1 (5 bases). The CDR3 spans 11 residues. With 8 bases removed from V and 6 bases from J, the gap between germline ends came to 10 bases. CDR1 LGHDT and CDR2 YNNKEL come from the germline V gene (reference sequence). For the CDR3, the DNA is TGTGCCAGCGGGGCGACGGCTGAAGCTTTCTTT. Its translation: CASGATAEAFF.

This chain links TRBV5-5 with TRBJ1-1; D unresolved. CDR1 is SGHKS, CDR2 YYEKEE, per germline (reference sequence). V lost 2 bases and J 1 base, leaving 6 bases between the germline ends. CDR3 length: 13 residues. Written as DNA, the CDR3 is TGTGCCAGCAGCTTCAGCGAGAACACTGAAGCTTTCTTT. As protein: CASSFSENTEAFF.

CDR3 in DNA: TGCGCCAGCAATCGACAGGGGGCGAAAGAGACCCAGTACTTC. As protein: CASNRQGAKETQYF. The V and J genes are TRBV5-1 and TRBJ2-5; 10 bases line up with TRBD1. Germline V CDR1 and CDR2: SGHRS, YFSETQ. This CDR3 has 14 amino acids. The V gene end was trimmed by 6 bases and the J gene end by 3 bases; junction bases not matched to a gene: 5.

The V gene is TRBV5-6, the J gene TRBJ2-2, with 8 nucleotides matching TRBD1. The junction had 9 bases not matched to a gene; V was cut back by 4 bases and J by 7 bases. Per the germline V gene, CDR1 is SGHDT and CDR2 is YYEEEE. The CDR3 is 15 amino acids. The CDR3 nucleotides are TGTGCCAGCAGCCCGGACAGGGCAGGGCGCGGGGAGCTGTTTTTT. It codes for CASSPDRAGRGELFF.

A remark on this clone: The germline gene is not matched at one end of the junction; a read error may be the cause. The chain combines TRBV14 with TRBJ1-3; D may be TRBD1 (6 bases). Germline CDR1 is SGHDN and CDR2 is FVKESK. The CDR3 covers 13 residues. Here the CDR3 reads CASCQGRGNTIYF. The CDR3 DNA reads as TGTGCCAGCTGCCAGGGGAGGGGAAACACCATATATTTT.

The CDR3 reads CASSHASSSGYTF. In DNA form, the CDR3 reads TGTGCCAGCAGCCACGCCTCCTCTAGTGGCTACACCTTC. The gene calls are TRBV3-1 (or the pseudogene TRBV3-2) and TRBJ1-2, with D unclear. CDR3 length: 13 residues. In germline, CDR1 is LGHDT, CDR2 YNNKEL (reference sequence). V was trimmed by 3 bases and J by 7 bases, leaving 12 bases between them.

This clone was picked up a small number of times. The chain couples TRBV5-1 to TRBJ1-3; D not certain. The ends were cut back, 8 bases at V and 1 base at J, with 4 bases in the middle. Germline lookup yields CDR1 SGHRS and CDR2 YFSETQ. CDR3 length equals 11 residues. Written as DNA, the CDR3 is TGCGCCAGTCGGTCTGGAAACACCATATATTTT. Translation gives CASRSGNTIYF.

The chain uses TRBV10-3 and TRBJ1-1, with 11 positions matching TRBD1. V lost 10 bases, J lost 4 bases, and 14 bases stayed unmatched. The CDR3 spans 16 residues. The germline CDR1 and CDR2 sequences are ENHRY and SYGVKD. The CDR3 loop is CATQEGPGTGGTEAFF. The CDR3 coding sequence is TGTGCCACCCAAGAGGGTCCCGGGACAGGGGGCACTGAAGCTTTCTTT.

This clone was counted only a few times. The gene calls are TRBV5-1 and TRBJ1-4; tentative D call: TRBD1 (5 bases). CDR3 length equals 14 residues. The V gene's germline CDR1 is SGHRS and CDR2 YFSETQ. V lost 0 bases to trimming and J lost 7 bases, with 10 bases between them. The CDR3 is CASSLEAGSEKLFF. CDR3 sequence (DNA): TGCGCCAGCAGCTTGGAGGCAGGGTCTGAAAAACTGTTTTTT.

The J gene is TRBJ1-5, the V gene TRBV29-1; maybe TRBD1 (5 bases). CDR1 and CDR2 (germline): SQVTM, ANQGSEA. Trimming took off 7 bases at V and 4 bases at J, with 14 bases between the two ends. The CDR3 is made up of 13 amino acids. In DNA, the CDR3 is TGCAGCGCTATTCCAGGGAAGAATCAGCCCCAGCATTTT. It specifies CSAIPGKNQPQHF.

V is TRBV2 and J is TRBJ1-1; perhaps TRBD1 as D (6 bases). This CDR3 has 13 amino acids. V lost 8 bases to trimming and J lost 5 bases, with 15 bases between them. CDR1 and CDR2 (germline): SNHLY, FYNNEI. CDR3 protein: CASGGGGLTEAFF. The CDR3 DNA reads as TGTGCCAGCGGCGGGGGCGGACTGACTGAAGCTTTCTTT.

The rearrangement joins TRBV30 to TRBJ1-5; D is unclear. The ends were cut back, 5 bases at V and 1 base at J, with 12 bases in the middle. This CDR3 has 14 residues. CDR1 and CDR2 from the germline V gene are GTSNPN and SVGIG (reference sequence). The CDR3 bases are TGTGCCTGGGGCTCCCTCGGGAGCAATCAGCCCCAGCATTTT. It encodes CAWGSLGSNQPQHF.

J is TRBJ1-1 and V is TRBV4-1, with D possibly TRBD1 on 6 matching bases. The CDR3 is made up of 16 amino acids. The germline CDR1 and CDR2 sequences are MGHRA and YSYEKL. V dropped 0 bases and J dropped 1 base, with 12 bases sitting between them. CDR3 in DNA: TGCGCCAGCAGCCAAGACACGAGGGGGGGGAACACTGAAGCTTTCTTT. This codes for CASSQDTRGGNTEAFF.

The chain uses TRBV12-3 or TRBV12-4 and TRBJ2-2; TRBD2 is a possible D gene (5 bases). The CDR3 contains 13 residues. V was clipped by 7 bases and J by 6 bases, with 12 bases between them. The CDR3 DNA reads TGTGCCAGCACCATCGGAGGCGCCGGGGAGCTGTTTTTT. It is translated as CASTIGGAGELFF.